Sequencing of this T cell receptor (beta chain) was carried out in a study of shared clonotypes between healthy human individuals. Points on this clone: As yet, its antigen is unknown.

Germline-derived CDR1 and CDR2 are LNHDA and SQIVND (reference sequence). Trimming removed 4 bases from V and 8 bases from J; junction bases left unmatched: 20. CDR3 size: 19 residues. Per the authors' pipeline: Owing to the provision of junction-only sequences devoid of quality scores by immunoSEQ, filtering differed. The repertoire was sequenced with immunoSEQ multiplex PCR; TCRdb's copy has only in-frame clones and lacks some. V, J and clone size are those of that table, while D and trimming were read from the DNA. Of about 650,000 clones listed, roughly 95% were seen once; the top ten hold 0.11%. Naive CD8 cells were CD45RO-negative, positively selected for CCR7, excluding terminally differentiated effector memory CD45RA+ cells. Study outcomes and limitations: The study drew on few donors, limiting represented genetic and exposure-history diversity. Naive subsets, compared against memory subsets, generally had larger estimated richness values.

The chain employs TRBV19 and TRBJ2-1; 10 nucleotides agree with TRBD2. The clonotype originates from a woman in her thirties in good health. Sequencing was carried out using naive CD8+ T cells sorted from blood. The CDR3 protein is CASSTIDPLGLANKDEQFF. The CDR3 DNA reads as TGTGCCAGTAGTACGATCGATCCTTTGGGACTAGCGAATAAGGATGAGCAGTTCTTC.